This T cell receptor beta chain originates from a study of PD-1 blockade in classical Hodgkin lymphoma. Comment on this clone: The antigen remains undetermined.

Every single patient, without exception, relapsed after autologous stem cell transplantation, and brentuximab vedotin exposure varied. The table came from immunoSEQ multiplex PCR; TCRdb's copy has only in-frame clones and leaves some out. The table shows around 40,000 clones, with about 77% occurring only once. There are 15 residues in the CDR3. V was cut by 0 bases and J by 6 bases, with 17 bases left in between. From germline, CDR1 is GTSNPN and CDR2 SVGIG (reference sequence). Findings and limits, study-wide: Reports indicated that newly diagnosed patients had lower baseline TCR diversity than healthy donors did. Compared with baseline, CD4+ but not CD8+ TCR diversity had risen significantly by C4D1. Patients who responded completely had about the same baseline diversity as newly diagnosed patients.

The material was peripheral blood mononuclear cells (PBMCs), obtained at baseline. The sequence was collected from a human donor with classical Hodgkin lymphoma. This chain connects TRBV30 to TRBJ1-2, with a weak D call TRBD1 (6 bases). CDR3 sequence: CAWSVGGTPLDGYTF. The CDR3 DNA sequence: TGTGCCTGGAGTGTAGGTGGGACACCACTGGATGGCTACACCTTC.